This T cell receptor (beta chain) was recorded in a study of cytomegalovirus exposure and HLA in healthy donors (dated by TCRdb to about 2017). Some background on the complete study: According to a later analysis, one platform produced both the roughly 130 validation repertoires and the roughly 640 repertoires of the first cohort. The study was designed to test whether signatures of past pathogen exposure could be identified by cataloging public T cell receptors. Besides the first cohort of around 670 subjects, a separate validation cohort made up of 95 to 150 different subjects was used. The study combined high-throughput TCR immunosequencing, statistical association of individual TCRs with disease status, and machine learning to predict cytomegalovirus infection status. The paper's findings and limits, for the study overall: The validation cohort had no HLA typing available for a later analysis, so co-occurrence within that cohort was assessed over all 130 or so repertoires. Most TCR sequences were observed very rarely across donors, whereas some public TCRs were present in many individuals. A few of the identified cytomegalovirus-associated TCR beta chains were confirmed in vitro to be specific for cytomegalovirus antigens. In a later analysis, TCRs clustered in the first cohort were found to also tend to co-occur in the 130 or so validation repertoires, with 90% to 95% of cluster scores above 0. According to the authors, the approach could potentially be generalized to other disease states and immunological phenotypes. The classifier was reported to diagnose cytomegalovirus status with high specificity and sensitivity in both the original and validation cohorts. In the study, about 150 TCR beta chains were listed as associated with cytomegalovirus.

The library was made by the immunoSEQ multiplex PCR assay. The authors' analysis ran thus. A statistical classification framework was developed to diagnose cytomegalovirus status using the catalog of TCR beta chain sequences. TCRdb's version of the immuneACCESS table is confined to in-frame rearrangements and falls short of the full clone set. An unresolved V gene accounts for under half of the shortfall where checked; the remainder is of unknown origin. The V and J calls and clone size are taken from that table; D and trimming were inferred from the DNA. The sample table shows fewer than 120,000 clones, and 70% to 90% are seen once. Jointly, the top ten make up more than 1.4% of the sample. This clone was seen ten or more times. No cognate antigen has been identified for it. No much larger clone is present one base from it, and per-base qualities are unavailable. The donors belonged to the validation cohort of approximately 130 subjects, which was separate from the 666-subject first cohort.

Trimmed from V: 4 bases; trimmed from J: 4 bases; junction bases lacking a gene match: 11. From cysteine to phenylalanine, the CDR3 is 16 amino acids long. The read is trimmed to its CDR3 DNA, 48 bases read in frame from base 1. CDR1 and CDR2, per the germline V gene, are SGHRS and YFSETQ. Sequencing was done on a sample of PBMCs. The chain joins TRBV5-1 to TRBJ2-3, with 8 junctional bases fitting TRBD2. This receptor was obtained from a woman in her twenties or thirties in good health and CMV-seropositive. The CDR3 protein is CASSLSTGGTADTQYF. The nucleotides are TGCGCCAGCAGCCTCTCTACGGGAGGGACGGCAGATACGCAGTATTTT.